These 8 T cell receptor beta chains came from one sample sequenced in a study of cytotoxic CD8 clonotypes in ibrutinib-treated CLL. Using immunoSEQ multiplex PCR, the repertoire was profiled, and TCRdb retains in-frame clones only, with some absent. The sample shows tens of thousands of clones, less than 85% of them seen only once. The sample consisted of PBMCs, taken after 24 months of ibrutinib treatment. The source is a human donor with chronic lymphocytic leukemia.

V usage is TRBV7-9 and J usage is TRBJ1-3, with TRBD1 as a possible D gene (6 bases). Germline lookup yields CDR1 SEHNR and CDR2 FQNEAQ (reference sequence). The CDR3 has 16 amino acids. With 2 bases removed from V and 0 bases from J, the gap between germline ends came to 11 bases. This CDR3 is CASSLQGGPSGNTIYF. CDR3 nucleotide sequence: TGTGCCAGCAGCTTACAAGGGGGGCCCTCTGGAAACACCATATATTTT.

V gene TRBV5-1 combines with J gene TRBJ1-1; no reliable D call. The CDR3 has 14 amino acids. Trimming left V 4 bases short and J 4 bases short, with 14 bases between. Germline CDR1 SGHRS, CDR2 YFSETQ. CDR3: CASSPREARTEAFF. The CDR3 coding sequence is TGCGCCAGCAGCCCTAGGGAGGCTCGCACTGAAGCTTTCTTT.

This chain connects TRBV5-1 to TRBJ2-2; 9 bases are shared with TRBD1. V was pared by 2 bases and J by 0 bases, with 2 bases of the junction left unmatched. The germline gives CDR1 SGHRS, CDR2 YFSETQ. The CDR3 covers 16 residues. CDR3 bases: TGCGCCAGCAGCTTAGGACAGGGGTCGAACACCGGGGAGCTGTTTTTT. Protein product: CASSLGQGSNTGELFF.

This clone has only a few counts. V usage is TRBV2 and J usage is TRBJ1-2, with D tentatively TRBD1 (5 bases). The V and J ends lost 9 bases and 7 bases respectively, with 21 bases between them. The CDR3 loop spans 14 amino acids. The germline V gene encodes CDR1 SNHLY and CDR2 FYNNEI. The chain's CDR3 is CARTMAQGNGGYTF. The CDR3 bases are TGTGCCAGAACCATGGCCCAGGGTAATGGTGGCTACACCTTC.

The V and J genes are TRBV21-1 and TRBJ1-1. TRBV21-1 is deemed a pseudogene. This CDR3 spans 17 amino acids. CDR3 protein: CASVGRTAGYSPYEAFF. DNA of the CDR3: TGTGCCAGCGTGGGGAGGACAGCCGGCTACTCTCCATATGAAGCTTTCTTT.

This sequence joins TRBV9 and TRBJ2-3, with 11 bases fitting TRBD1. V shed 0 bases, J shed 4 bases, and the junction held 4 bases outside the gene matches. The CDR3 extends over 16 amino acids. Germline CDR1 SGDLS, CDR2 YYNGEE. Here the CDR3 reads CASSVVGQGESDTQYF. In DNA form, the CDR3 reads TGTGCCAGCAGCGTAGTGGGACAGGGGGAATCAGATACGCAGTATTTT.

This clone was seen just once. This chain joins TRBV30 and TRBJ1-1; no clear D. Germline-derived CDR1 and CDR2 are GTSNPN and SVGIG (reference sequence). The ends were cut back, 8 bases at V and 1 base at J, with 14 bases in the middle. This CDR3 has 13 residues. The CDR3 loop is CALFGLGNTEAFF. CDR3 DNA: TGTGCCCTCTTCGGTCTCGGGAACACTGAAGCTTTCTTT.

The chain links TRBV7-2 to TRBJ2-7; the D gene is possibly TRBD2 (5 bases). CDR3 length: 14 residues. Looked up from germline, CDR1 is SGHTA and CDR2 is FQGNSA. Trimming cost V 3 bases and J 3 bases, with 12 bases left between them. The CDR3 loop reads CASSFLVLGYEQYF. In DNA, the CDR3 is TGTGCCAGCAGCTTCTTAGTACTAGGCTACGAGCAGTACTTC. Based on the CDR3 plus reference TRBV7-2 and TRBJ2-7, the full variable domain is GAGVSQSPSNKVTEKGKDVELRCDPISGHTALYWYRQSLGQGLEFLIYFQGNSAPDKSGLPSDRFSAERTGGSVSTLTIQRTQQEDSAVYLCASSFLVLGYEQYFGPGTRLTVT.